This T cell receptor beta chain was recovered during a study of blood T cells in healthy people across ages. Study-level findings and limits: Estimates drawn from one million T cells were deemed to understate diversity. A strong correlation was seen between TCR beta diversity and naive T cell percentage.

The donors, all healthy, were Caucasians living in Russia, aged about 6 to 90. Donors each provided around 9 milliliters of peripheral blood. The ends were cut back, 4 bases at V and 5 bases at J, with 6 bases in the middle. Germline values: CDR1 SQVTM, CDR2 ANQGSEA. This CDR3 is 11 amino acids long. A second PCR, run for roughly 7 to 11 cycles, used a sample-barcoded 5' primer plus a J-beta primer mix. MiXCR, run by TCRdb on the 5' RACE reads, gives a single entry per CDR3 protein. Here the sample spans 1.5 million to 1.8 million distinct CDR3 sequences, about 42% being singletons. Worth noting for this clonotype: Its matching antigen is unknown.

The receptor was isolated from a woman aged 18-29 years in good health. Material: blood. The chain is built from TRBV29-1 and TRBJ2-1, with a possible D match to TRBD2 (5 bases). The DNA for the CDR3 is TGCAGCGTTGGAGGGAACAATGAGCAGTTCTTC. As protein: CSVGGNNEQFF.